This entry describes one TCR beta chain. How the authors handled the data: Using reference gene primer amplification, nucleated cell counts were estimated. Here immunoSEQ multiplex PCR was the method, and the copy in TCRdb shows in-frame clones only, minus some. Clonal size and the V and J genes are those of that table, whereas D and trimming came from the DNA. In the table there are 200,000 or so clones, 80% to 90% of which are singletons. These data belong to a study of blood T cell repertoires in COVID-19. For the study at large: Acute and convalescent COVID-19 specimens originated in the United States, Italy and Spain.

In germline, CDR1 is SGHRS, CDR2 YFSETQ. V trimming: 1 base; J trimming: 3 bases; junction bases outside the gene matches: 9. The CDR3 runs to 17 residues. The receptor was derived from a woman in her forties with acute COVID-19. Specimen: PBMCs or T cells enriched from blood (not recorded which). The chain has TRBV5-1 and TRBJ1-3; 8 nucleotides match TRBD1. As DNA, the CDR3 is TGCGCCAGCAGCTTGTTCCGACAGGGGCAAAGTGGAAACACCATATATTTT. Residues: CASSLFRQGQSGNTIYF.